This TCR beta chain was captured by sequencing in a study of post-analysis software for immune sequencing data. Overall study context: Disease courses included relapsing-remitting, secondary progressive and progressive-relapsing multiple sclerosis. Findings of the study overall: Significantly lower normalized Chao1 diversity was found in patients with multiple sclerosis relative to controls. Several TRBV segments were more frequent in patients than controls; TRBV5-6, TRBV5-1 and TRBV20-1 belonged to this group.

Sequencing libraries made from TCR beta cDNA carried unique molecular identifiers. From the PCR reads, TCRdb called clonotypes with MiXCR, one entry per CDR3 protein. The repertoire includes about 460,000 distinct CDR3 sequences, over 35% of them detected once, and around 10% sits in the top ten. The ends lost 6 bases at V and 4 bases at J; junction bases unmatched: 13. Germline lookup yields CDR1 DFQATT and CDR2 SNEGSKA (reference sequence). This CDR3 is 17 amino acids long. About this clonotype itself: Antigen unknown.

V gene TRBV20-1 combines with J gene TRBJ2-2; TRBD2 aligns across 11 bases. This receptor was taken from a girl aged 10-17 years with multiple sclerosis. The sample consisted of blood. CDR3 residues: CSAKNILAGVTTGELFF. For the CDR3, the DNA is TGCAGTGCAAAAAACATACTAGCGGGAGTTACCACCGGGGAGCTGTTTTTT.